This entry describes one TCR beta chain. What it recognizes is unknown. The data belong to a study of a mutant IDH1 vaccine in newly diagnosed glioma. About the research overall: There were roughly 60% males and roughly 38% females among treated patients, whose mean age was 40.4 years. Patients' prior therapy spanned radiotherapy, temozolomide, or both; most underwent both. Findings and limits, study-wide: Induction of immune responses by the vaccine occurred in 85% to 95% of patients.

Germline lookup yields CDR1 SGHNT and CDR2 YYREEE (reference sequence). CDR3 size: 14 residues. Trimming removed 0 bases from V and 3 bases from J, with 10 bases in between. The method was immunoSEQ multiplex PCR; TCRdb's version includes in-frame clones alone and lacks a portion of them. The profile shows some 15,000 clones, approximately 92% of them singletons. Time point of the sample: baseline, week 1 (first vaccination visit). Treatment specified: pre-vaccination baseline after standard-of-care therapy. This receptor was identified in a woman aged 40-49 years with glioma. Some clones in this sample may be carry-over from other donors' samples. The chain employs TRBV5-4 and TRBJ2-7, with a weak D call TRBD2 (6 bases). The material was PBMCs, obtained from a glioma patient treated with radiotherapy, temozolomide or both. CDR3 nucleotides: TGTGCCAGCAGCTTGGCCGAGGAGGGCTACGAGCAGTACTTC. Translating gives CASSLAEEGYEQYF. Using reference TRBV5-4 and TRBJ2-7 for the parts outside the CDR3, the full variable domain is ETGVTQSPTHLIKTRGQQVTLRCSSQSGHNTVSWYQQALGQGPQFIFQYYREEENGRGNFPPRFSGLQFPNYSSELNVNALELDDSALYLCASSLAEEGYEQYFGPGTRLTVT.